Listed here are 21 T cell receptor beta chains from one sample, sequenced in a study of shared clonotypes between healthy human individuals. Clones were sequenced by immunoSEQ multiplex PCR, and TCRdb holds only the in-frame ones, with some missing. Among some 450,000 clones, around 77% were seen once, and the ten largest hold about 12%. Sequenced input: PBMCs. These receptors were collected from a woman aged 35 to 49 in good health. Some clones in this sample may be carry-over from other donors' samples.

The genes are TRBV6-6 and TRBJ2-3; D remains unclear. The V gene's germline CDR1 is MNHNY and CDR2 SVGAGI (reference sequence). V lost 5 bases and J 2 bases, leaving 8 bases between the germline ends. The CDR3 is made up of 13 amino acids. CDR3 amino acids: CASSDTSTDTQYF. In nucleotides, the CDR3 is TGTGCCAGCAGTGACACCTCCACAGATACGCAGTATTTT.

This chain links TRBV5-4 with TRBJ2-1; D perhaps matches TRBD1 (5 bases). The length of the CDR3 is 13 residues. The germline CDR1 and CDR2 sequences are SGHNT and YYREEE (reference sequence). V shed 4 bases and J shed 4 bases, with 9 bases lying between them. CDR3 bases: TGTGCCAGCAGCGAAGACAGTTACAATGAGCAGTTCTTC. It codes for CASSEDSYNEQFF.

On this clone: Likely a read error: the CDR3 ends without its conserved phenylalanine or tryptophan. V is TRBV18 and J is TRBJ2-7, with a weak D call TRBD2 (6 bases). Per the germline V gene, CDR1 is KGHSH and CDR2 is LQKENI. Trimming shortened V by 7 bases and J by 1 base, and 11 bases separated the two germline ends. This CDR3 comprises 13 residues. The CDR3 is CASYGTASYEQYI. Written as DNA, the CDR3 is TGTGCCAGCTATGGGACTGCTTCCTACGAGCAGTACATC.

The J gene is TRBJ2-7, the V gene TRBV7-9; unclear D gene. The germline V gene has CDR1 SEHNR and CDR2 FQNEAQ (reference sequence). With 8 bases removed from V and 2 bases from J, the gap between germline ends came to 4 bases. This CDR3 is built from 10 residues. The CDR3 bases are TGTGCCAGCGGGACCTACGAGCAGTACTTC. Its translation: CASGTYEQYF.

CDR3 nucleotide sequence: TGTGCCAGCAGTCCCCCGGGACAGCAGAACACTGAAGCTTTCTTT. Its translation: CASSPPGQQNTEAFF. The chain joins TRBV28 to TRBJ1-1; TRBD1 agrees at 7 bases. The CDR3 covers 15 residues. V was pared by 5 bases and J by 1 base, with 7 bases of the junction left unmatched. Germline CDR1 MDHEN, CDR2 SYDVKM.

This chain links TRBV6-4 with TRBJ2-1, with no clear D. The CDR3 is 13 residues long. CDR1 and CDR2 from the germline V gene are MRHNA and SNTAGT. The V and J ends lost 3 bases and 4 bases respectively, with 7 bases between them. The CDR3 reads CASSETFYNEQFF. CDR3 nucleotides: TGTGCCAGCAGTGAAACCTTTTACAATGAGCAGTTCTTC.

For this clone: Possible read error: a much larger clone is one base away. The chain has TRBV29-1 and TRBJ2-3; TRBD1 matches 7 bases. Germline CDR1 reads SQVTM; CDR2 reads ANQGSEA. The CDR3 is 15 residues long. The CDR3 here is CSATDRKGKTDAQYF. The CDR3 bases are TGCAGCGCCACGGACAGGAAGGGTAAGACAGATGCGCAGTATTTT.

The chain links TRBV4-1 to TRBJ2-2; D not resolved. This CDR3 spans 16 amino acids. Per the germline V gene, CDR1 is MGHRA and CDR2 is YSYEKL. Deletions cut 1 base from V and 0 bases from J, with 9 bases between. Here the CDR3 reads CASSQGPKTNTGELFF. CDR3 bases: TGCGCCAGCAGCCAAGGCCCCAAAACGAACACCGGGGAGCTGTTTTTT.

V and J are TRBV28 and TRBJ1-1; D not resolved. Germline lookup yields CDR1 MDHEN and CDR2 SYDVKM. This CDR3 is built from 11 residues. V was trimmed by 8 bases and J by 1 base, leaving 5 bases between them. CDR3 in DNA: TGTGCCAGCCACGAGAACACTGAAGCTTTCTTT. This codes for CASHENTEAFF.

This clone was recorded once. This likely reflects a read error, since a far larger clone is one base away. The CDR3: CASSELAGVPPEQYF. The CDR3 region has the DNA TGTGCCAGCAGTGAACTGGCAGGGGTACCTCCCGAGCAGTACTTC. The chain has TRBV6-1 and TRBJ2-7; maybe TRBD1 (6 bases). CDR3 size: 15 residues. CDR1 is MNHNS and CDR2 is SASEGT in the germline V gene. V shed 2 bases and J shed 6 bases, with 17 bases lying between them.

This rearrangement joins TRBV4-1 to TRBJ2-1; 12 nucleotides agree with TRBD2. The CDR3 runs to 17 residues. Germline values: CDR1 MGHRA, CDR2 YSYEKL. V lost 1 base and J lost 9; bases outside the gene matches: 10. CDR3 in amino acids: CASSQGVASGRAGEQFF. DNA of the CDR3: TGCGCCAGCAGCCAAGGGGTGGCTAGCGGGAGGGCAGGTGAGCAGTTCTTC.

V gene TRBV11-2 combines with J gene TRBJ2-3, with TRBD2 matching 12 bases. Germline lookup yields CDR1 SGHAT and CDR2 FQNNGV. With 6 bases clipped from V and 7 bases from J, the junction kept 8 bases outside the gene matches. There are 15 residues in the CDR3. In DNA form, the CDR3 reads TGTGCCAGCAGACGCCTAGCGGGAGGGCCGCATACGCAGTATTTT. It specifies CASRRLAGGPHTQYF.

This clone was counted ten times or more. The CDR3 loop is CASSLRVTGYGYTF. CDR3 DNA sequence: TGTGCCAGCAGTTTAAGGGTGACAGGGTATGGCTACACCTTC. V gene TRBV27 combines with J gene TRBJ1-2; 7 positions match TRBD1. Trimming removed 2 bases from V and 5 bases from J; junction bases left unmatched: 5. The CDR3 is 14 residues long. CDR1 and CDR2 from the germline V gene are MNHEY and SMNVEV (reference sequence).

J is TRBJ2-3 and V is TRBV7-3; 9 positions agree with TRBD2. The junction had 6 bases not matched to a gene; V was cut back by 1 base and J by 4 bases. The germline CDR1 and CDR2 sequences are SGHTA and FQGTGA. The CDR3 totals 16 residues. CDR3 region: CASSLRAGGPADTQYF. The CDR3 nucleotides are TGTGCCAGCAGCTTAAGGGCGGGAGGGCCAGCAGATACGCAGTATTTT.

The chain couples TRBV14 to TRBJ2-7; D not certain. The V end lost 4 bases, the J end lost 0 bases, and 10 bases lay between the germline ends. The CDR3 covers 14 residues. Germline V gives CDR1 SGHDN, CDR2 FVKESK. CDR3 DNA: TGTGCCAGCAGCCCGGACCTGTCCTCCTACGAGCAGTACTTC. Translated, it gives CASSPDLSSYEQYF.

Note on this clone: A single base is all that separates this from a far larger clone, so a read error is likely. The V call is TRBV30, the J call TRBJ1-2, with D unclear. Germline-derived CDR1 and CDR2 are GTSNPN and SVGIG (reference sequence). This CDR3 is built from 12 residues. The CDR3 sequence is CAWSRPTYGYIF. The CDR3, as DNA: TGTGCCTGGAGTCGACCGACCTATGGCTACATCTTC.

This clone was counted ten times or more. The sample holds other DNA sequences that translate to the same CDR3. V is TRBV4-1 and J is TRBJ2-7; the D is unclear. Germline CDR1 reads MGHRA; CDR2 reads YSYEKL. The ends were cut back, 1 base at V and 1 base at J, with 17 bases in the middle. This CDR3 contains 17 residues. The CDR3 DNA is TGCGCCAGCAGCCAAGGCTACTCATTGCTGTTTTCCTACGAGCAGTACTTC. It yields the protein CASSQGYSLLFSYEQYF.

The chain carries TRBV5-1 and TRBJ1-3; 7 positions agree with TRBD1. V was clipped by 0 bases and J by 1 base; unmatched bases: 1. Germline loops: CDR1 SGHRS, CDR2 YFSETQ. The CDR3 length is 15 residues. The CDR3: CASSLGDRSGNTIYF. CDR3 bases: TGCGCCAGCAGCTTGGGGGACAGATCTGGAAACACCATATATTTT.

The chain combines TRBV5-1 with TRBJ1-2, with 7 bases aligning to TRBD1. Germline CDR1 and CDR2: SGHRS and YFSETQ. This CDR3 region has 16 residues. The V and J ends lost 0 bases and 2 bases, in that order; junction bases with no gene match: 7. CDR3 in DNA: TGCGCCAGCAGCTTGGCGGCAGGGGGATTAAACTATGGCTACACCTTC. Its protein product is CASSLAAGGLNYGYTF.

The V call is TRBV7-9, the J call TRBJ2-6; TRBD1 might be the D (5 bases). The CDR3 runs 16 residues. V lost 5 bases to trimming and J lost 0 bases, with 11 bases between them. Germline lookup yields CDR1 SEHNR and CDR2 FQNEAQ (reference sequence). The CDR3 nucleotides read TGTGCCAGCAGCCACCCCGACAGCTCTGGGGCCAACGTCCTGACTTTC. Its protein is CASSHPDSSGANVLTF.

As to this clone: One junction end does not reproduce the germline sequence, and a read error may be involved. V is TRBV19 and J is TRBJ1-3; 8 nucleotides line up with TRBD1. The CDR3 length is 15 residues. Looked up from germline, CDR1 is LNHDA and CDR2 is SQIVND (reference sequence). For the CDR3, the DNA is TGTGCCAGTAGGATAGCAGGGGGCCTTCAAAACACCATATATTTT. Amino acids: CASRIAGGLQNTIYF.